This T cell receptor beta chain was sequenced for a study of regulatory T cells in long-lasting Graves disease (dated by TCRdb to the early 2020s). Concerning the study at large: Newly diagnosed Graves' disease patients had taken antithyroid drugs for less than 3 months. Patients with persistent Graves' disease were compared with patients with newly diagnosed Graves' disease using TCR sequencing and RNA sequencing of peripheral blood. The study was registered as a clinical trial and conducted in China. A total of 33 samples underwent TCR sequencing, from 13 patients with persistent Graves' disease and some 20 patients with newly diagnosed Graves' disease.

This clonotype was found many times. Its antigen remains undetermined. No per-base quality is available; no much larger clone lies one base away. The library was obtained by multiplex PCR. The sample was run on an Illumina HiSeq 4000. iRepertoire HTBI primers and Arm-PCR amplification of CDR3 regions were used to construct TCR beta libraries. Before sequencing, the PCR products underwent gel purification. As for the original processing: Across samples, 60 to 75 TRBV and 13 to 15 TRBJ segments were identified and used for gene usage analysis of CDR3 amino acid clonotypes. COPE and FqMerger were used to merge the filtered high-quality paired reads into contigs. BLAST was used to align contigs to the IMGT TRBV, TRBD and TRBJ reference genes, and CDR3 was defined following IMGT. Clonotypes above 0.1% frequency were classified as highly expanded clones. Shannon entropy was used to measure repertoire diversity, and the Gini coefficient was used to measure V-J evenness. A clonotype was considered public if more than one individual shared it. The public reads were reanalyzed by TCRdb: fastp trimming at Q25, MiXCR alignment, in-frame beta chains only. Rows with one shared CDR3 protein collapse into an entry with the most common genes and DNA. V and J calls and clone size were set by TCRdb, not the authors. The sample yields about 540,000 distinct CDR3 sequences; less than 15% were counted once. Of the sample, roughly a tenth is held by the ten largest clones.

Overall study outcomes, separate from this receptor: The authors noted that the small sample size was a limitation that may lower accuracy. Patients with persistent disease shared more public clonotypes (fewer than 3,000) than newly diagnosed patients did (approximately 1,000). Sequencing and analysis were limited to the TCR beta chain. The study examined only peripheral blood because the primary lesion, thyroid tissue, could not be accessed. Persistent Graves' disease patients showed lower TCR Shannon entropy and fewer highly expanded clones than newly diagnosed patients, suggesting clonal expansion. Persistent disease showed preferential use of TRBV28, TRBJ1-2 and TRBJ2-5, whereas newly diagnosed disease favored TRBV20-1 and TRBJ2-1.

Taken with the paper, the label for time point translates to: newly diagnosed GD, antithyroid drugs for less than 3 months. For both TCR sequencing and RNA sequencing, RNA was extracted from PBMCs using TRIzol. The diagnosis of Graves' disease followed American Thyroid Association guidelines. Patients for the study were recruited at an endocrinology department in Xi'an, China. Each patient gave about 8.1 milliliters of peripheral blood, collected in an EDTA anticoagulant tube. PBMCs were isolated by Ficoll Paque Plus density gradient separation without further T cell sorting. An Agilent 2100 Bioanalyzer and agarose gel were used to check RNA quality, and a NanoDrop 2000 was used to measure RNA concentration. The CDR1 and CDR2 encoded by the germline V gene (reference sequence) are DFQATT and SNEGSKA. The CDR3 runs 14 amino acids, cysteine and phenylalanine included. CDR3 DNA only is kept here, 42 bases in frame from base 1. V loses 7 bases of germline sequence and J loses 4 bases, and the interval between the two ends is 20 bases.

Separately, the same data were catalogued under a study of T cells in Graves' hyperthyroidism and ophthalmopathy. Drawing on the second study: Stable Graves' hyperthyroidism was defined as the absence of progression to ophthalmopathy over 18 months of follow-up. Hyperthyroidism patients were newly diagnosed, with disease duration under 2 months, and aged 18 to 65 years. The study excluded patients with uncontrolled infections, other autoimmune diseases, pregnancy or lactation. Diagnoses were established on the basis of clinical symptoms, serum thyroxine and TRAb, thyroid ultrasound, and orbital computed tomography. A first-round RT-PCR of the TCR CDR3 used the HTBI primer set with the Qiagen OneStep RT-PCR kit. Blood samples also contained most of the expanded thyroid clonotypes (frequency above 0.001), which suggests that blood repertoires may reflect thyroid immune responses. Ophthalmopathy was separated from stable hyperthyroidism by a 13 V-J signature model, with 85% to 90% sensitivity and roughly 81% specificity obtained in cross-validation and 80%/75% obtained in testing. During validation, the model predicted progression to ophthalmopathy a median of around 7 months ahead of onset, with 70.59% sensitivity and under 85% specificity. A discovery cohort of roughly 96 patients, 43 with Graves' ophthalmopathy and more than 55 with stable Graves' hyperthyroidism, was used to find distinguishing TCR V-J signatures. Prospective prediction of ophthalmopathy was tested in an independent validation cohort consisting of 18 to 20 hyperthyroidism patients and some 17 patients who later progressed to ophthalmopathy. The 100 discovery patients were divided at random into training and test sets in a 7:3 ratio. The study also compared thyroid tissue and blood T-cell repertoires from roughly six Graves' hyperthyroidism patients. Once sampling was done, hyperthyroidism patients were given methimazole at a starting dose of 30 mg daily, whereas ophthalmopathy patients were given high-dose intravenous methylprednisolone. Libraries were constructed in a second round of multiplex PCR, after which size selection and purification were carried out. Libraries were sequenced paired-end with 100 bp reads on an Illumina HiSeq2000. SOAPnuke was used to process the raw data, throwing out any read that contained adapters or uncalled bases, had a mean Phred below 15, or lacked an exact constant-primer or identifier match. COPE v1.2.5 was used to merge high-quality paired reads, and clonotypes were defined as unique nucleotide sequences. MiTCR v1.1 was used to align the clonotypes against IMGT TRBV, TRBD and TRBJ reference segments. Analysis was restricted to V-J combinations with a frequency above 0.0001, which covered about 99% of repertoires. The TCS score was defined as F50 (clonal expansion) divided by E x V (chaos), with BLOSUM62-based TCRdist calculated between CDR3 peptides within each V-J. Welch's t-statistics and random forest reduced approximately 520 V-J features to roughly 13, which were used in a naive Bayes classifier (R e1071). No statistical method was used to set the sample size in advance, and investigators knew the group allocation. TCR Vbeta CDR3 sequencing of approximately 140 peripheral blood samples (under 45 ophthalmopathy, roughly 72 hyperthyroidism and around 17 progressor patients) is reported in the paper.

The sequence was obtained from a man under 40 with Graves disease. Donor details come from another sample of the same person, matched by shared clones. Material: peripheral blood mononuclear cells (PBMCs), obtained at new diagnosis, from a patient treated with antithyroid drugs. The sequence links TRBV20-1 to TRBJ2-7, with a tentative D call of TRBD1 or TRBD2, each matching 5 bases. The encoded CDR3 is CSGSGPLNPYEQYF. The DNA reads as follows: TGCAGTGGCTCGGGACCCCTTAACCCTTACGAGCAGTACTTC.